The 4 T cell receptor beta chains given below trace back to one sample, sequenced in a study of blood T cell repertoires in COVID-19. The table came from immunoSEQ multiplex PCR; TCRdb's copy has only in-frame clones and leaves some out. The sample holds roughly 98,000 clones, 92% seen once. Sequenced input: peripheral blood. Receptors originate from a woman aged 55-75 years with active COVID-19.

The rearrangement uses TRBV30 and TRBJ2-7; 10 positions match TRBD1. Germline V gene lookup returns CDR1 GTSNPN and CDR2 SVGIG (reference sequence). The V segment lost 7 bases and the J segment 4 bases; nucleotides outside the gene matches: 10. This CDR3 spans 14 amino acids. The CDR3 spells CAYPRDRGEYEQYF. The CDR3 DNA sequence: TGTGCCTACCCCCGGGACAGGGGCGAGTACGAGCAGTACTTC.

V usage is TRBV2 and J usage is TRBJ2-5; 7 bases are a match to TRBD1. Looked up from germline, CDR1 is SNHLY and CDR2 is FYNNEI. After removal of 5 bases from V and 5 bases from J, the junction contained 8 bases not matched to a gene. The length of the CDR3 is 14 residues. CDR3 residues: CASSKTGSAETQYF. The DNA for the CDR3 is TGTGCCAGCAGTAAGACAGGGTCTGCGGAGACCCAGTACTTC. Full variable domain (remainder filled in from reference TRBV2 and TRBJ2-5): EPEVTQTPSHQVTQMGQEVILRCVPISNHLYFYWYRQILGQKVEFLVSFYNNEISEKSEIFDDQFSVERPDGSNFTLKIRSTKLEDSAMYFCASSKTGSAETQYFGPGTRLLVL.

As to this clone: One end of the junction is discordant with germline, which a read error may explain. The chain joins TRBV20-1 to TRBJ2-7; D unresolved. The CDR3 is 11 amino acids. Looked up from germline, CDR1 is DFQATT and CDR2 is SNEGSKA (reference sequence). The CDR3 loop reads CSARLDSLHTF. The CDR3 region has the DNA TGCAGTGCTAGGCTCGATAGCCTCCATACGTTC.

This clone was counted a few times. This chain uses TRBV5-1 with TRBJ1-1, with D perhaps matching TRBD1 (5 bases). In germline, CDR1 is SGHRS, CDR2 YFSETQ. V was cut by 1 base and J by 4 bases, with 11 bases left in between. The CDR3 extends over 14 amino acids. The CDR3 nucleotides read TGCGCCAGCAGCTTGAATGTAGGGGTCACTGAAGCTTTCTTT. It codes for CASSLNVGVTEAFF. Looking up the rest from reference TRBV5-1 and TRBJ1-1 gives the full variable domain: KAGVTQTPRYLIKTRGQQVTLSCSPISGHRSVSWYQQTPGQGLQFLFEYFSETQRNKGNFPGRFSGRQFSNSRSEMNVSTLELGDSALYLCASSLNVGVTEAFFGQGTRLTVV.